The 3 T cell receptor beta chains in this list originate from one sample, sequenced in a study of T cells in localized non-small cell lung cancer. This table comes from immunoSEQ multiplex PCR, and its TCRdb copy is limited to in-frame clones, with some not included. The table lists tens of thousands of clones, less than 85% of them singletons. Sequencing was performed on peripheral blood, taken before any cancer treatment. The receptors shown here come from a female donor at least 60 years old with stage I lung adenocarcinoma.

The chain couples TRBV7-9 to TRBJ2-3; D is unclear. Germline CDR1 reads SEHNR; CDR2 reads FQNEAQ (reference sequence). This CDR3 region has 16 residues. Trimming cost V 2 bases and J 6 bases, with 18 bases left between them. The CDR3 DNA follows: TGTGCCAGCAGCTTAATGACGGTTTCAAGTCCGGATACGCAGTATTTT. This gives the protein CASSLMTVSSPDTQYF.

This chain connects TRBV12-5 to TRBJ2-3; 9 positions match TRBD2. The junction had 17 bases not matched to a gene; V was cut back by 7 bases and J by 6 bases. From germline, CDR1 is LGHNT and CDR2 FRNRAP. CDR3 length: 17 residues. Here the CDR3 reads CASAPQRAGGPADTQYF. The CDR3 region has the DNA TGTGCTAGTGCCCCCCAACGGGCGGGGGGGCCGGCGGATACGCAGTATTTT.

Comment on this clone: The same CDR3 also results from other DNA sequences found in this sample. V gene TRBV5-1 combines with J gene TRBJ1-1; no reliable D call. Trimming cost V 4 bases and J 1 base, with 11 bases left between them. The CDR3 has 14 amino acids. Germline V CDR1 and CDR2: SGHRS, YFSETQ. The CDR3 nucleotides read TGCGCCAGCAGCCCCGGACGGCAGAACACTGAAGCTTTCTTT. Amino acids: CASSPGRQNTEAFF.